The 32 T cell receptor beta chains listed next were all sequenced from one sample in a study of blood T cells in healthy people across ages. For the second PCR, which ran for roughly 6 to 12 cycles, a sample-barcoded 5' primer and a J-beta primer mix were used. Via MiXCR, TCRdb re-called the 5' RACE reads, giving one row per CDR3 protein. The data contain about 400,000 distinct CDR3 sequences, roughly half of them singletons. The source material was blood. All receptors derive from a man in his 60s in good health.

The chain carries TRBV20-1 and TRBJ2-6; D may be TRBD1 (6 bases). V lost 1 base and J lost 0, with 19 bases in between. The CDR3 consists of 19 residues. Germline V gene lookup returns CDR1 DFQATT and CDR2 SNEGSKA (reference sequence). The CDR3 is CSARGTGIMVGSGANVLTF. The CDR3 nucleotides are TGCAGTGCTAGAGGCACAGGGATTATGGTGGGCTCTGGGGCCAACGTCCTGACTTTC.

This clonotype turned up a few times. V and J are TRBV20-1 and TRBJ2-7; 16 bases match TRBD2. This CDR3 is 16 amino acids long. Trimming took 6 bases from V and 0 from J; bases not matched to a gene: 5. Per the germline V gene, CDR1 is DFQATT and CDR2 is SNEGSKA (reference sequence). DNA of the CDR3: TGCAGTGCAGGGACTAGCGGGGGGGCCGTCTCCTACGAGCAGTACTTC. Its protein product is CSAGTSGGAVSYEQYF.

On this clonotype itself: This may be a read error, as it is one base from a much larger clone. The DNA is omitted, as the CDR3 cannot be located on it reliably, and the CDR3 follows TCRdb's listing. The V and J genes are TRBV6-6 and TRBJ1-2; TRBD1 reflects the table's D call only, with no check against the DNA. A total of 13 residues make up the CDR3, ends included. The germline CDR1 and CDR2 sequences are MNHNY and SVGAGI (reference sequence). The CDR3: CAAKTGYNYGCTF.

The chain joins TRBV5-1 to TRBJ2-2; a weak D match, TRBD1 (6 bases). Trimming took 1 base from V and 4 from J, leaving 11 bases between them. Germline-derived CDR1 and CDR2 are SGHRS and YFSETQ. This CDR3 is built from 15 residues. The CDR3 region is CASSLTGQSTGELFF. The CDR3 coding sequence is TGCGCCAGCAGCTTGACTGGACAGTCCACCGGGGAGCTGTTTTTT.

In this sample, this clonotype turned up once. The chain joins TRBV29-1 to TRBJ2-7, with D perhaps TRBD2 (7 bases). The CDR3 is 12 amino acids. Trimming took 4 bases from V and 7 from J, leaving 14 bases between them. Germline CDR1 SQVTM, CDR2 ANQGSEA. The CDR3 nucleotides are TGCAGCGTTGGGGCGGGGGCGCGGGAGCAGTACTTC. Translating it yields CSVGAGAREQYF.

V usage is TRBV11-1 and J usage is TRBJ2-3; 9 positions agree with TRBD1. The V and J ends lost 5 bases and 4 bases, in that order; junction bases with no gene match: 4. CDR1 is SGHAT, CDR2 FQDESV, per germline (reference sequence). CDR3 length equals 14 residues. The CDR3 spells CASSRDREADTQYF. CDR3 coding DNA: TGTGCCAGCAGCCGGGACAGGGAGGCAGATACGCAGTATTTT.

Notes on this clonotype: Sequence at one end of the junction differs from germline and may be a read error. The genes are TRBV30 and TRBJ2-7; D possibly corresponds to TRBD1 (6 bases). Germline values: CDR1 GTSNPN, CDR2 SVGIG (reference sequence). This CDR3 comprises 11 residues. The CDR3 region is CAGSKGGEQYF. The CDR3 DNA reads TGTGCCGGGAGTAAAGGGGGCGAGCAGTACTTC.

Notes on this clonotype: Since a much larger clone is just one base distant, this may be a read error. The chain employs TRBV7-9 and TRBJ2-3; unclear D gene. In germline, CDR1 is SEHNR, CDR2 FQNEAQ (reference sequence). This CDR3 is built from 14 residues. The CDR3 sequence: CASSLHGDTDTLYF. The CDR3 DNA sequence: TGTGCCAGCAGCCTTCACGGAGACACAGATACGCTGTATTTT.

In the case of this clonotype: Being one base from a much bigger clone, this may be a read error. The J gene is TRBJ2-3, the V gene TRBV5-1; D is unclear. This CDR3 is 14 amino acids long. Germline V gene lookup returns CDR1 SGHRS and CDR2 YFSETQ. V lost 4 bases and J 4 bases, leaving 13 bases between the germline ends. CDR3 residues: CASSVAGFPDTQYF. As DNA, the CDR3 is TGCGCCAGCAGCGTGGCCGGGTTCCCAGATACGCAGTATTTT.

The J gene is TRBJ1-5, the V gene TRBV4-2; 7 bases map to TRBD1. The CDR3 length is 16 residues. Germline trimming cut 1 base from V and 4 bases from J; bases unmatched to any gene: 7. Germline V lookup: CDR1 LGHNA, CDR2 YNFKEQ. DNA for the CDR3: TGTGCCAGCAGCCAAGGAAACAGGGGAAGTAATCAGCCCCAGCATTTT. Protein: CASSQGNRGSNQPQHF.

This clonotype has a handful of counts. The rearrangement links TRBV5-1 to TRBJ2-5, with D perhaps matching TRBD2 (7 bases). Trimming removed 0 bases at V and 4 bases at J, with 16 bases between. The CDR3 is 16 residues long. The germline V gene has CDR1 SGHRS and CDR2 YFSETQ. The CDR3 loop is CASSLGFRGARETQYF. Here the CDR3 DNA reads TGCGCCAGCAGCTTGGGGTTTCGGGGGGCGAGAGAGACCCAGTACTTC.

This clonotype was seen at least ten times. This chain joins TRBV29-1 and TRBJ2-3; perhaps D is TRBD1 or TRBD2 (6 bases each). The CDR3 spans 16 residues. The germline V and J ends were trimmed by 6 bases and 5 bases, with 24 bases remaining between them. From germline, CDR1 is SQVTM and CDR2 ANQGSEA. Here the CDR3 DNA reads TGCAGCGTGGCCGGGGGACAACCCGTGAGGGGAGATACGCAGTATTTT. Protein sequence: CSVAGGQPVRGDTQYF.

In this sample, this clonotype turned up once. The gene calls are TRBV12-3 or TRBV12-4 and TRBJ2-5, with D tentatively TRBD1 or TRBD2 (5 bases each). CDR3 size: 11 residues. Trimming stripped 9 bases from V and 3 bases from J, with 8 bases between. CDR3 DNA sequence: TGTGCCAGGAGGGGAGAAGAGACCCAGTACTTC. Translating it yields CARRGEETQYF.

CDR3: CASSEERERVNEQFF. The CDR3 DNA follows: TGTGCCAGCAGCGAAGAGCGGGAACGGGTCAATGAGCAGTTCTTC. The genes are TRBV21-1 and TRBJ2-1. TRBV21-1 is flagged as a pseudogene. The CDR3 sequence is 15 residues long.

V gene TRBV20-1 combines with J gene TRBJ2-5; D is uncertain. This CDR3 is 13 amino acids long. CDR1 and CDR2 from the germline V gene are DFQATT and SNEGSKA (reference sequence). V dropped 2 bases and J dropped 0 bases, with 7 bases sitting between them. The CDR3 DNA is TGCAGTGCTAGATACATAAACCAAGAGACCCAGTACTTC. The encoded protein is CSARYINQETQYF.

The chain links TRBV9 to TRBJ1-4; D uncertain. CDR1 is SGDLS and CDR2 is YYNGEE in the germline V gene. CDR3 length equals 17 residues. With 0 bases removed from V and 0 bases from J, the gap between germline ends came to 12 bases. The CDR3 reads CASSVGAGETTNEKLFF. The CDR3 DNA is TGTGCCAGCAGCGTAGGGGCCGGGGAAACAACTAATGAAAAACTGTTTTTT.

This clonotype was seen ten or more times. The chain recombines TRBV7-2 with TRBJ2-7, with 10 bases lining up with TRBD1. The length of the CDR3 is 16 residues. In germline, CDR1 is SGHTA, CDR2 FQGNSA. The ends lost 5 bases at V and 0 bases at J; junction bases unmatched: 7. The CDR3 protein is CASSTGTGAYSYEQYF. CDR3 DNA sequence: TGTGCCAGCAGCACCGGGACAGGGGCGTACTCCTACGAGCAGTACTTC.

This clonotype has more than one count but fewer than ten. The gene calls are TRBV7-9 and TRBJ2-5; no definite D call. The CDR3 has 14 amino acids. Germline V gene lookup returns CDR1 SEHNR and CDR2 FQNEAQ (reference sequence). V dropped 1 base and J dropped 0 bases, with 6 bases sitting between them. CDR3 sequence reads: CASSLEVNQETQYF. DNA for the CDR3: TGTGCCAGCAGCTTAGAGGTCAACCAAGAGACCCAGTACTTC.

The chain links TRBV11-2 to TRBJ1-6; a possible D gene is TRBD1 (5 bases). Germline loops: CDR1 SGHAT, CDR2 FQNNGV. V was shortened by 3 bases and J by 8 bases, with 14 bases between the two germline ends. The CDR3 has 15 residues. The DNA of the CDR3 is TGTGCCAGCAGCTTTTGGGGCCAGGGAGATTCACCCCTCCACTTT. Its translation is CASSFWGQGDSPLHF. Full variable domain (outside the CDR3, taken from reference TRBV11-2 and TRBJ1-6): EAGVAQSPRYKIIEKRQSVAFWCNPISGHATLYWYQQILGQGPKLLIQFQNNGVVDDSQLPKDRFSAERLKGVDSTLKIQPAKLEDSAVYLCASSFWGQGDSPLHFGNGTRLTVT.

This clonotype came up a few times. The J gene is TRBJ2-5, the V gene TRBV3-1; TRBD2 agrees at 8 bases. The J call may be mistaken, given a closer DNA end match to TRBJ2-7. This CDR3 contains 13 residues. Germline assignment: CDR1 LGHDT and CDR2 YNNKEL (reference sequence). In nucleotides, the CDR3 is TGTGCCAGCAGCCCGGGGGGGCGCAACGAGCAGTACTTC. It yields the protein CASSPGGRNEQYF.

This chain connects TRBV20-1 to TRBJ2-1, with D unclear. From germline, CDR1 is DFQATT and CDR2 SNEGSKA (reference sequence). The CDR3 length is 12 residues. The V gene lost 6 bases and the J gene lost 5 bases, with 11 bases spanning the gap. CDR3 sequence: CSAHVGNNEQFF. DNA of the CDR3: TGCAGTGCCCACGTAGGAAACAATGAGCAGTTCTTC.

J is TRBJ2-1 and V is TRBV12-3 or TRBV12-4; D might be TRBD1 (6 bases). The closer fit of TRBJ2-7 to the DNA end suggests the J call may be wrong. The CDR3 consists of 14 residues. The CDR3 loop is CASSLQGLHGEQYF. Written as DNA, the CDR3 is TGTGCCAGCAGTTTACAGGGGTTACACGGGGAGCAGTACTTC.

This clonotype came up a few times. The V call is TRBV28, the J call TRBJ1-2; no reliable D call. The CDR3 runs 12 residues. CDR1 is MDHEN, CDR2 SYDVKM, per germline. Trimming left V 3 bases short and J 4 bases short, with 6 bases between. CDR3 sequence: CASSFVLYGYTF. The CDR3, as DNA: TGTGCCAGCAGTTTTGTCCTCTATGGCTACACCTTC.

The rearrangement joins TRBV4-3 to TRBJ2-3; either TRBD1 or TRBD2 may supply D (7 bases each). CDR3 length: 21 amino acids. V was clipped by 0 bases and J by 4 bases, with 29 bases between them. CDR1 and CDR2 from the germline V gene are LGHNA and YSLEER. CDR3 coding DNA: TGCGCCAGCAGCCAAGAACCAACCAGGGGGTTAAGTGGGAGGGCCGCAGATACGCAGTATTTT. Its protein product is CASSQEPTRGLSGRAADTQYF.

In this sample, this clonotype turned up many times. The rearrangement joins TRBV14 to TRBJ2-7; no firm D call. This CDR3 region has 11 residues. Trimming took off 1 base at V and 6 bases at J, with 4 bases between the two ends. Germline assignment: CDR1 SGHDN and CDR2 FVKESK. The CDR3 coding sequence is TGTGCCAGCAGCCAAGGGCCCGAGCAGTACTTC. Its translation: CASSQGPEQYF. Full variable domain (remainder filled in from reference TRBV14 and TRBJ2-7): EAGVTQFPSHSVIEKGQTVTLRCDPISGHDNLYWYRRVMGKEIKFLLHFVKESKQDESGMPNNRFLAERTGGTYSTLKVQPAELEDSGVYFCASSQGPEQYFGPGTRLTVT.

As for this clonotype: Likely a read error: the CDR3 ends without its conserved phenylalanine or tryptophan. This rearrangement joins TRBV20-1 to TRBJ2-1; either TRBD1 or TRBD2 may fit D (5 bases each). The CDR3 contains 14 residues. Per germline, CDR1 DFQATT and CDR2 SNEGSKA (reference sequence). Deletions cut 3 bases from V and 7 bases from J, with 16 bases between. The CDR3 region is CSARTLVGTNEQFV. CDR3 DNA sequence: TGCAGTGCTAGGACACTAGTGGGGACGAATGAGCAGTTCGTC.

The chain is built from TRBV11-2 and TRBJ2-5, with D possibly matching TRBD1 (6 bases). V lost 3 bases, J lost 1 base, and 9 bases lay in between. Germline V CDR1 and CDR2: SGHAT, FQNNGV. The CDR3 spans 14 residues. The CDR3 here is CASSFGDTQETQYF. In DNA form, the CDR3 reads TGTGCCAGCAGCTTTGGGGACACCCAAGAGACCCAGTACTTC.

This clonotype was found once. This chain links TRBV7-2 with TRBJ2-5, with 12 bases identical to TRBD2. This CDR3 has 16 amino acids. Per germline, CDR1 SGHTA and CDR2 FQGNSA. V shed 1 base, J shed 5 bases, and the junction held 5 bases outside the gene matches. The CDR3 nucleotides are TGTGCCAGCAGCTTAGGTAGTGGGACTAGCGGGGAGACCCAGTACTTC. Protein product: CASSLGSGTSGETQYF.

V is TRBV24-1 and J is TRBJ2-2; weak D call: TRBD2 (6 bases). Germline V lookup: CDR1 KGHDR, CDR2 SFDVKD. Trimming took off 8 bases at V and 4 bases at J, with 10 bases between the two ends. The CDR3 is made up of 13 amino acids. The CDR3 here is CATNAGGTGELFF. CDR3 coding DNA: TGTGCCACCAACGCCGGGGGCACCGGGGAGCTGTTTTTT.

The chain links TRBV15 to TRBJ2-1; D uncertain. Trimming removed 3 bases from V and 7 bases from J, with 13 bases in between. Germline CDR1 and CDR2: LNHNV and YYDKDF (reference sequence). The CDR3 runs 14 residues. In DNA form, the CDR3 reads TGTGCCACCAGCAGGACAATGCTGGGAAATGAGCAGTTCTTC. The encoded protein is CATSRTMLGNEQFF. The whole variable domain, remainder taken from reference TRBV15 and TRBJ2-1, is DAMVIQNPRYQVTQFGKPVTLSCSQTLNHNVMYWYQQKSSQAPKLLFHYYDKDFNNEADTPDNFQSRRPNTSFCFLDIRSPGLGDTAMYLCATSRTMLGNEQFFGPGTRLTVL.

This clonotype has just a few counts. V and J are TRBV6-1 and TRBJ2-1, with D possibly TRBD2 on 6 matching bases. In germline, CDR1 is MNHNS, CDR2 SASEGT. V shed 4 bases and J shed 6 bases, with 19 bases lying between them. CDR3 size: 16 residues. The CDR3 loop reads CASSGGVSVGGNEQFF. CDR3 DNA: TGTGCCAGCAGTGGAGGGGTATCAGTGGGGGGCAATGAGCAGTTCTTC.

V usage is TRBV12-3 or TRBV12-4 and J usage is TRBJ2-1; the match to TRBD1 covers 9 bases. V shed 5 bases and J 7 bases; nucleotides not matched to a gene: 6. The CDR3 is 14 residues long. CDR3 loop: CASSPRDRENEQFF. CDR3 DNA: TGTGCCAGCAGTCCAAGGGACAGGGAAAATGAGCAGTTCTTC.